This TCR beta chain originates from a study of CD8+CD57+ T cells in acquired aplastic anemia. TCR beta VDJ and CDR3 profiles were obtained from a genomic DNA template. TCRdb itself ran the reads through MiXCR, one entry per CDR3 protein. The sample shows about 470,000 distinct CDR3 sequences, less than 35% of them seen only once. Those patients picked for sequencing had displayed CD8+CD57+ cell expansion on flow cytometry. Germline loops: CDR1 SGHAT, CDR2 FQDESV (reference sequence). V shed 5 bases, J shed 2 bases, and the junction held 9 bases outside the gene matches. The CDR3 is made up of 16 amino acids.

The chain has TRBV11-1 and TRBJ2-1, with 7 bases matching TRBD1. The sequenced sample consisted of sorted CD4+, CD8+, or CD8+CD57+ T cells (not recorded which) from PBMCs. This clonotype originated in a human donor with aplastic anemia. This CDR3 reads CASSPPGGVTYNEQFF. CDR3 bases: TGTGCCAGCAGCCCCCCAGGGGGAGTAACCTACAATGAGCAGTTCTTC.